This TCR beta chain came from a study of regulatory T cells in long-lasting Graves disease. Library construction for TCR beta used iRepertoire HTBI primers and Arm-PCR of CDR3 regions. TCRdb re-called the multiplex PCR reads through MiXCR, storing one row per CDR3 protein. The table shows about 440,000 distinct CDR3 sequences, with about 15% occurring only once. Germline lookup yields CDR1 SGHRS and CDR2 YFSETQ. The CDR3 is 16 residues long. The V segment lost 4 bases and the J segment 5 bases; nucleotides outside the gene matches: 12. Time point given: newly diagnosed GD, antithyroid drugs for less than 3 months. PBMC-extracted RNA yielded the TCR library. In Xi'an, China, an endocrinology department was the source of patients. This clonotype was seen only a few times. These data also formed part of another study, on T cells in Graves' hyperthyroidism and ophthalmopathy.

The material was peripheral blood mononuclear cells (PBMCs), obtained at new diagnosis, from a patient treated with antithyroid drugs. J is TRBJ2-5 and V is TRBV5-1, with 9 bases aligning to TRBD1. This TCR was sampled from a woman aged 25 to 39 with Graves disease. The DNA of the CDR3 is TGCGCCAGCAGCCTAGAATTAACAGGGGGCCGGGAGACCCAGTACTTC. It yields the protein CASSLELTGGRETQYF.